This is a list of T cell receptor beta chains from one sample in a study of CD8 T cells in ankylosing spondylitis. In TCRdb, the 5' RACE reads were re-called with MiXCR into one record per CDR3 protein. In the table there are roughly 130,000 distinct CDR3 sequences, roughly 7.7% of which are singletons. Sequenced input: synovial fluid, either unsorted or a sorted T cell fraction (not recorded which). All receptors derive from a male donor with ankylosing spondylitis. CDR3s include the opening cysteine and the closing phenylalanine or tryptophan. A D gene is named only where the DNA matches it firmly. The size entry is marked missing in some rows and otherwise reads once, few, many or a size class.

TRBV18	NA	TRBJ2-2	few	CASSPRRAGELFF	TGTGCCAGCTCACCTCGGAGGGCCGGGGAGCTGTTTTTT
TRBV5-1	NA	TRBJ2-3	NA	CASSRRGNTDTQYF	TGCGCCAGCTCCCGCCGAGGGAACACAGATACGCAGTATTTT
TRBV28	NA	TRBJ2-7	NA	CASSLVGTLGYEQYF	TGTGCCAGCAGTTTGGTCGGGACACTAGGCTACGAGCAGTACTTC
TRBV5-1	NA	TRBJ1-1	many	CASSLVSPGDTEAFF	TGCGCCAGCAGCTTGGTGTCGCCGGGGGACACTGAAGCTTTCTTT
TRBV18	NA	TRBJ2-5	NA	CASSPLRGQETQYF	TGTGCCAGCTCACCACTACGAGGCCAAGAGACCCAGTACTTC
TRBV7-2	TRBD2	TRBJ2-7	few	CASSLRRGGGEQYF	TGTGCCAGCAGCTTAAGGCGGGGGGGAGGGGAGCAGTACTTC
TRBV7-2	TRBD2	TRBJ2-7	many	CASSSAGTSGSYEQYF	TGTGCCAGCAGCTCCGCTGGGACTAGCGGGAGTTACGAGCAGTACTTC
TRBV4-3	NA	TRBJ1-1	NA	CASSQEVDWTEAFF	TGCGCCAGCAGCCAAGAGGTGGACTGGACTGAAGCTTTCTTT
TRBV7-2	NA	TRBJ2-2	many	CASSVNSGELFF	TGTGCCAGCAGTGTGAACTCCGGGGAGCTGTTTTTT
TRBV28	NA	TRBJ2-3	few	CASSSQTSTDTQYF	TGTGCCAGCAGTTCCCAGACTAGCACAGATACGCAGTATTTT
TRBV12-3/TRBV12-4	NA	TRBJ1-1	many	CASSLGGEAFF	TGTGCCAGCAGTTTGGGGGGTGAAGCTTTCTTT
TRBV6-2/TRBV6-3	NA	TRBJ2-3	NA	CAGRSGVSTDTQYF	TGTGCCGGACGTAGCGGAGTTAGCACAGATACGCAGTATTTT
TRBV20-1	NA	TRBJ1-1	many	CSARRDGNTEAFF	TGCAGTGCTCGACGGGACGGGAACACTGAAGCTTTCTTT
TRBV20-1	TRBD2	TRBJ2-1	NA	CSRPLAGPYNEQFF	TGCAGCCGCCCACTAGCGGGGCCCTACAATGAGCAGTTCTTC
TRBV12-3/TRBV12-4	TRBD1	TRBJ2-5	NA	CASSLKSPGTAEETQYF	TGTGCCAGCAGTTTAAAGTCCCCAGGGACAGCAGAAGAGACCCAGTACTTC
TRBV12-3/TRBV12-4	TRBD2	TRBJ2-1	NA	CASILAGASEQFF	TGTGCCAGCATACTAGCGGGAGCAAGTGAGCAGTTCTTC
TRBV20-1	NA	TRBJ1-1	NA	CSASNRDFQGAFF	TGCAGTGCTAGCAATAGGGACTTTCAGGGAGCTTTCTTT